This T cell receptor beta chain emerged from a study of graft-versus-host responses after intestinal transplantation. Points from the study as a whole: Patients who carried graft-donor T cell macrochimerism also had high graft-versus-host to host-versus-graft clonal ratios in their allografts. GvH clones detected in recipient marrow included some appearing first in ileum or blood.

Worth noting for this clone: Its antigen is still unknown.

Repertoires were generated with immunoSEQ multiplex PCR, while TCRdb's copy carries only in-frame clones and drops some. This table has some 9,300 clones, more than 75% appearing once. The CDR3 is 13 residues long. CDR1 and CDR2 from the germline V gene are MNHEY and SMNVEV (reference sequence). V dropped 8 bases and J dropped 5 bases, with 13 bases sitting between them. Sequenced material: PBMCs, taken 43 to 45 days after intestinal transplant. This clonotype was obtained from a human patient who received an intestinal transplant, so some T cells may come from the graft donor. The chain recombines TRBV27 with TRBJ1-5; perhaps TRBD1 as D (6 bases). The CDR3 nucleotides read TGTGCCAGCCGTGCAGGGGCCCATCAGCCCCAGCATTTT. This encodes CASRAGAHQPQHF.